This T cell receptor (beta chain) was identified in a study of cytomegalovirus exposure and HLA in healthy donors. Overall study results and limits: The productive fraction for most TCR beta V segments was about 87% or about 30% in an earlier analysis.

Vbeta (60) and Jbeta (13) primers were used in the PCR. TCRdb's copy holds only in-frame clones and misses some; the assay was immunoSEQ multiplex PCR. The sample gives over 150,000 clones, about 80% of which show up once; 2% to 2.5% is in the top ten. A note on this clone: Its target is unknown.

J gave up 4 bases and V 6 bases, and 12 bases lay outside the gene matches. This CDR3 has 16 residues. Looked up from germline, CDR1 is WNHNN and CDR2 is SYGVQD (reference sequence). V gene TRBV10-1 combines with J gene TRBJ2-1, with 7 bases that match TRBD1. The sequenced material came from PBMCs. The receptor's source is a young woman in good health and CMV-seronegative. Written as DNA, the CDR3 is TGCGCCAGCAGCTTCACAGGGGCGGTGGGATACAATGAGCAGTTCTTC. Amino acid sequence: CASSFTGAVGYNEQFF.